This T cell receptor beta chain originates from a study of CD8+ T cells in alopecia areata. The overall study: Patients received oral tofacitinib, 5 to 10 mg twice daily, for moderate-to-severe alopecia areata. Points from the study as a whole: Sequences from scalp samples also cover resident alphabeta T cells of normal skin.

cDNA serving as the sequencing template came from extracted, reverse transcribed RNA. Profiled with immunoSEQ multiplex PCR; TCRdb holds only in-frame clones, not every one. The sample contains 200,000 to 250,000 clones, about 53% of which appear only once. The CDR3 is 11 residues long. The V and J ends lost 0 bases and 7 bases respectively, with 0 bases between them. The germline CDR1 and CDR2 sequences are KGHSH and LQKENI. A word on this clone: Its matching antigen is unknown.

Lesional scalp punch biopsies and peripheral blood came from alopecia areata patients. Sorted out of PBMCs were CD4+ T cells and CD8+ T cells. This receptor was taken from a human donor with alopecia areata. V gene TRBV18 combines with J gene TRBJ2-2; D remains ambiguous. The source was CD4+ T cells sorted from blood, collected at week 0. CDR3 nucleotides: TGTGCCAGCTCACCACCCGGGGAGCTGTTTTTT. As protein: CASSPPGELFF. Supplemented by reference TRBV18 and TRBJ2-2, the full variable domain reads NAGVMQNPRHLVRRRGQEARLRCSPMKGHSHVYWYRQLPEEGLKFMVYLQKENIIDESGMPKERFSAEFPKEGPSILRIQQVVRGDSAAYFCASSPPGELFFGEGSRLTVL.